Below, 16 T cell receptor beta chains from the same sample are listed, as sequenced in a study of T cell responses to AZD1222 COVID-19 vaccine. Method: immunoSEQ multiplex PCR; TCRdb's copy keeps in-frame clones and lacks some. Among about 120,000 clones listed, 87% were seen once. Sequenced here: peripheral blood, sampled on day 0 of AZD1222 vaccination. Every receptor here comes from an adult in good health.

The chain joins TRBV20-1 to TRBJ2-2, with D uncertain. The germline CDR1 and CDR2 sequences are DFQATT and SNEGSKA (reference sequence). The CDR3 spans 12 residues. Trimming left V 3 bases short and J 12 bases short, with 14 bases between. The DNA of the CDR3 is TGCAGTGCTAGTGGCAGTTCCGAGAAGCTGTTTTTT. Translating it yields CSASGSSEKLFF.

The rearrangement joins TRBV25-1 to TRBJ2-1, with 9 bases fitting TRBD2. The CDR3 covers 15 residues. Trimming removed 4 bases from V and 7 bases from J; junction bases left unmatched: 8. From germline, CDR1 is MGHDK and CDR2 SYGVNS. The chain's CDR3 is CASSARGGVENEQFF. Here the CDR3 DNA reads TGTGCCAGCAGTGCCCGCGGGGGGGTTGAGAATGAGCAGTTCTTC.

V and J are TRBV18 and TRBJ2-1, with TRBD1 identical over 9 bases. CDR3 length equals 15 residues. V trimming: 1 base; J trimming: 4 bases; junction bases outside the gene matches: 2. Germline loops: CDR1 KGHSH, CDR2 LQKENI. CDR3 nucleotide sequence: TGTGCCAGCTCACCACGACAGGGGGTGTACAATGAGCAGTTCTTC. Protein product: CASSPRQGVYNEQFF.

The sample holds a few counts of this clone. V gene TRBV7-9 combines with J gene TRBJ2-7; 7 nucleotides align to TRBD2. Germline CDR1 reads SEHNR; CDR2 reads FQNEAQ (reference sequence). This CDR3 is built from 13 residues. The junction had 4 bases not matched to a gene; V was cut back by 3 bases and J by 5 bases. CDR3 sequence (DNA): TGTGCCAGCAGCTTCGGCGGGGGACACGAGCAGTACTTC. Translated, it gives CASSFGGGHEQYF.

As for this clone: The junction and the germline gene differ at one end; a read error may be behind it. The CDR3 protein is CARRRGGTGVAYEQYF. CDR3 bases: TGCGCCCGCAGGCGGGGGGGGACAGGCGTTGCCTACGAGCAGTACTTC. The gene calls are TRBV10-2 and TRBJ2-7, with D possibly being TRBD2 (9 bases). The CDR3 covers 16 residues. The germline V gene encodes CDR1 WSHSY and CDR2 SAAADI.

J is TRBJ1-2 and V is TRBV14; no definite D call. The germline V gene encodes CDR1 SGHDN and CDR2 FVKESK. The CDR3 extends over 15 amino acids. V lost 5 bases and J lost 4, with 17 bases in between. CDR3 DNA sequence: TGTGCCAGCAGCAAAGGACTTGAAGGTAGCTATGGCTACACCTTC. Translation gives CASSKGLEGSYGYTF.

The rearrangement uses TRBV9 and TRBJ2-7; D call uncertain. Looked up from germline, CDR1 is SGDLS and CDR2 is YYNGEE. V lost 4 bases to trimming and J lost 1 base, with 12 bases between them. The length of the CDR3 is 14 residues. The CDR3 DNA follows: TGTGCCAGCAGCCCCCAGCTGGGGTCCTACGAGCAGTACTTC. It yields the protein CASSPQLGSYEQYF. The variable domain in full, with the rest retrieved from reference TRBV9 and TRBJ2-7, is DSGVTQTPKHLITATGQRVTLRCSPRSGDLSVYWYQQSLDQGLQFLIQYYNGEERAKGNILERFSAQQFPDLHSELNLSSLELGDSALYFCASSPQLGSYEQYFGPGTRLTVT.

This clone was detected only a few times. The chain couples TRBV5-6 to TRBJ2-7; 8 nucleotides agree with TRBD2. CDR1 is SGHDT and CDR2 is YYEEEE in the germline V gene. Losses at the gene ends were 4 bases for V and 2 bases for J; bases not matched to a gene: 8. This CDR3 is 15 amino acids long. The CDR3 region is CASSPWRGAAYEQYF. The CDR3, as DNA: TGTGCCAGCAGCCCTTGGCGGGGGGCGGCCTACGAGCAGTACTTC.

The gene calls are TRBV14 and TRBJ1-1; D unresolved. Trimming shortened V by 4 bases and J by 3 bases, and 3 bases separated the two germline ends. CDR1 is SGHDN, CDR2 FVKESK, per germline. This CDR3 comprises 11 residues. CDR3 in DNA: TGTGCCAGCAGCCGAGACACTGAAGCTTTCTTT. This translates into CASSRDTEAFF.

This chain links TRBV18 with TRBJ1-5, with a possible D match to TRBD1 (5 bases). V was shortened by 6 bases and J by 3 bases, with 18 bases between the two germline ends. The CDR3 is 16 amino acids. From germline, CDR1 is KGHSH and CDR2 LQKENI. This CDR3 is CASSRGEGMVNQPQHF. The CDR3 DNA is TGTGCCAGCTCGCGGGGGGAGGGGATGGTCAATCAGCCCCAGCATTTT.

In its sample, this clone was seen once. This chain connects TRBV10-1 to TRBJ2-5; 9 bases are shared with TRBD1. The ends lost 9 bases at V and 4 bases at J; junction bases unmatched: 12. This CDR3 comprises 15 residues. Germline V gives CDR1 WNHNN, CDR2 SYGVQD (reference sequence). CDR3 loop: CARGRGQGRRETQYF. CDR3 sequence (DNA): TGCGCCAGGGGACGGGGACAGGGTAGGAGAGAGACCCAGTACTTC.

V usage is TRBV5-8 and J usage is TRBJ1-5; D unresolved. The CDR3 has 15 residues. With 5 bases removed from V and 2 bases from J, the gap between germline ends came to 14 bases. Germline V gives CDR1 SGHTS, CDR2 YDEGEE. CDR3 DNA sequence: TGTGCCAGCAGGCGAAAGGGCATTGGCAATCAGCCCCAGCATTTT. Encoded protein: CASRRKGIGNQPQHF.

This clone occurred once. V and J are TRBV14 and TRBJ2-7; D is tentatively TRBD1 or TRBD2 (7 bases each). The germline V gene has CDR1 SGHDN and CDR2 FVKESK. V lost 4 bases, J lost 4 bases, and 14 bases lay in between. The CDR3 spans 14 residues. CDR3 loop: CASSRGGGWYEQYF. The CDR3 coding sequence is TGTGCCAGCAGCCGGGGAGGGGGCTGGTACGAGCAGTACTTC.

The chain joins TRBV2 to TRBJ2-3; 11 bases are shared with TRBD2. Trimming took 6 bases from V and 4 from J; bases not matched to a gene: 6. The CDR3 length is 15 residues. CDR1 is SNHLY, CDR2 FYNNEI, per germline. This chain's CDR3 is CASRVTSGGSDTQYF. In nucleotides, the CDR3 is TGTGCCAGCAGGGTAACTAGCGGGGGATCAGATACGCAGTATTTT.

This chain joins TRBV27 and TRBJ2-7; D is possibly TRBD1 (5 bases). Germline V gives CDR1 MNHEY, CDR2 SMNVEV (reference sequence). V lost 4 bases, J lost 7 bases, and 8 bases lay in between. The CDR3 extends over 11 amino acids. CDR3 sequence: CASSSSGEQYF. The CDR3 DNA reads as TGTGCCAGCAGTTCTTCAGGGGAGCAGTACTTC.

This rearrangement joins TRBV4-1 to TRBJ1-3, with D hard to call. CDR3 size: 15 residues. Germline CDR1 reads MGHRA; CDR2 reads YSYEKL. Trimming pared 7 bases from V and 2 bases from J, leaving 15 bases between. The CDR3 DNA is TGCGCCAGCACCCCAGTGGAGTCGGCTGGAAACACCATATATTTT. Its protein is CASTPVESAGNTIYF.